This T cell receptor (beta chain) emerged from a study of blood T cell repertoires in COVID-19. In the authors' methods: Amplified reference gene primers provided the basis for estimating nucleated cell counts. Repertoires were generated with immunoSEQ multiplex PCR, while TCRdb's copy carries only in-frame clones and drops some. The DNA was the basis for D and trimming; V, J and clone size are from that table. The sample shows 80,000 to 90,000 clones, almost 85% of them seen only once. The germline V gene encodes CDR1 SGDLS and CDR2 YYNGEE. Trimming pared 0 bases from V and 1 base from J, leaving 10 bases between. The CDR3 totals 16 residues.

The sequencing input was peripheral blood. The V call is TRBV9, the J call TRBJ2-2; D ambiguous. This sequence was found in a woman at least 80 years old with acute or convalescent COVID-19. This CDR3 reads CASSVDLQENTGELFF. The DNA of the CDR3 is TGTGCCAGCAGCGTAGATCTCCAGGAGAACACCGGGGAGCTGTTTTTT.